The source of this T cell receptor beta chain is a study of T cell responses to AZD1222 COVID-19 vaccine. Regarding the study as a whole: White British donors predominated, females outnumbered males, and clonal diversity was possibly underestimated. Repertoires were collected only later (after the peak T cell response had occurred). Unmutated variant regions are reportedly targeted by nearly half of spike-specific TCRs.

The protocol was immunoSEQ multiplex PCR, while the TCRdb copy is restricted to in-frame clones and leaves out a portion. The sample shows 70,000 to 95,000 clones, approximately 87% of them seen only once. This clone came up once. Antigen: not known. Looked up from germline, CDR1 is LNHDA and CDR2 is SQIVND (reference sequence). Trimming took 7 bases from V and 1 from J; bases not matched to a gene: 12. This CDR3 comprises 17 residues. The source was peripheral blood, collected 28 days after the second AZD1222 dose. This receptor was identified in an adult who received the AZD1222 COVID-19 vaccine. The gene calls are TRBV19 and TRBJ1-4, with 7 bases matching TRBD1. CDR3 sequence: CASKPSARGQTNEKLFF. In DNA form, the CDR3 reads TGTGCCAGTAAGCCTTCGGCGAGGGGGCAAACTAATGAAAAACTGTTTTTT.